The clone carrying this T cell receptor beta chain was detected many times. As yet, its antigen is unknown. The data derive from a study of Graves' ophthalmopathy and Graves' hyperthyroidism. Study-level findings and limits: Classification of ophthalmopathy versus stable hyperthyroidism by a 13-signature model yielded about 88% sensitivity and 65% to 83% specificity.

CDR1 and CDR2 from the germline V gene are SGHAT and FQNNGV. The CDR3 runs 15 residues. The junction had 5 bases not matched to a gene; V was cut back by 0 bases and J by 10 bases. Ophthalmopathy donors were characterized by moderate-to-severe activity, CAS of at least 3, NOSPECS of at least 4, and duration under 3 months. Excluded: other autoimmune disease, uncontrolled infection, pregnancy or lactation. Symptoms, serum thyroxine and TRAb, thyroid ultrasound, and orbital computed tomography formed the diagnostic basis. RNA transcripts served as template for amplifying TCR beta CDR3 sequences. First-round RT-PCR with HTBI primers preceded a second-round multiplex PCR. TCRdb reprocessed the multiplex PCR reads with MiXCR, giving one entry per CDR3 protein. This sample carries almost 750,000 distinct CDR3 sequences, 40% of them seen once, and the ten largest clones take approximately 43%.

The sample was peripheral blood. This TCR derives from an adult man with Graves' ophthalmopathy. The J gene is TRBJ1-6, the V gene TRBV11-2; TRBD1 aligns across 8 bases. The CDR3 bases are TGTGCCAGCAGCTTAGATCTGGACAGGGTCTCACCCCTCCACTTT. This encodes CASSLDLDRVSPLHF.